Each of the 7 T cell receptor beta chains below was sequenced from the same sample in a study of memory CD4+ T cells and cytomegalovirus serostatus. The sort gate was single viable CD3+CD4+CD8-CD45RO+ cells for memory CD4+ T cells. Generated by immunoSEQ multiplex PCR, the TCRdb table keeps only in-frame clones and is missing some. The sample lists 35,000 to 55,000 clones, roughly 78% seen once, with more than 0.9% in the top ten. Sequencing input: memory CD4+ T cells from blood. The receptors stem from an adult in good health and CMV-seronegative.

The rearrangement links TRBV6-6 to TRBJ2-5; D gene uncertain. The CDR3 length is 14 residues. The V end lost 7 bases, the J end lost 0 bases, and 12 bases lay between the germline ends. Looked up from germline, CDR1 is MNHNY and CDR2 is SVGAGI (reference sequence). CDR3 region: CASKATTYQETQYF. CDR3 coding DNA: TGTGCCAGCAAAGCGACCACGTACCAAGAGACCCAGTACTTC.

This chain uses TRBV19 with TRBJ2-2; no definite D call. CDR1 and CDR2 from the germline V gene are LNHDA and SQIVND (reference sequence). This CDR3 is 12 amino acids long. V lost 5 bases, J lost 3 bases, and 4 bases lay in between. The CDR3 spells CASSWDTGELFF. In DNA, the CDR3 is TGTGCCAGTAGTTGGGACACCGGGGAGCTGTTTTTT.

The chain recombines TRBV4-1 with TRBJ2-5, with 10 bases aligning to TRBD2. The CDR3 has 17 residues. J gave up 4 bases and V 0 bases, and 8 bases lay outside the gene matches. CDR1 and CDR2 from the germline V gene are MGHRA and YSYEKL. The CDR3 bases are TGCGCCAGCAGCCAAGATGGGCCAGCGGGGGGGGTAGAGACCCAGTACTTC. Protein: CASSQDGPAGGVETQYF.

The table lists this clone with a few counts. The rearrangement joins TRBV4-2 to TRBJ1-1; 7 nucleotides match TRBD1. V shed 1 base and J 4 bases; nucleotides not matched to a gene: 9. The CDR3 is made up of 16 amino acids. Germline V gene data show CDR1 as LGHNA and CDR2 as YNFKEQ. The CDR3 nucleotides are TGTGCCAGCAGCCAAGTCGTAGCGACAGGGAGCACTGAAGCTTTCTTT. Translating gives CASSQVVATGSTEAFF.

The chain couples TRBV28 to TRBJ2-2; D may be TRBD1 (6 bases). Germline lookup yields CDR1 MDHEN and CDR2 SYDVKM. Trimming took off 5 bases at V and 7 bases at J, with 14 bases between the two ends. The CDR3 has 14 residues. The CDR3 is CASSPPGQFGELFF. The DNA of the CDR3 is TGTGCCAGCAGTCCTCCCGGACAGTTCGGGGAGCTGTTTTTT.

This clone showed up just once. V is TRBV28 and J is TRBJ1-2; D unclear. This CDR3 region has 12 residues. Germline lookup yields CDR1 MDHEN and CDR2 SYDVKM. Trimming took off 7 bases at V and 8 bases at J, with 14 bases between the two ends. The chain's CDR3 is CASKGKPGGYTF. In nucleotides, the CDR3 is TGTGCCAGCAAGGGCAAACCAGGAGGCTACACCTTC.

The chain joins TRBV5-1 to TRBJ1-6; TRBD1 might be the D (6 bases). The germline CDR1 and CDR2 sequences are SGHRS and YFSETQ. V lost 4 bases, J lost 8 bases, and 16 bases lay in between. The CDR3 is 15 residues long. CDR3 sequence (DNA): TGCGCCAGCAGCGGGTCCGGGACATCGGATTCACCCCTCCACTTT. Its protein product is CASSGSGTSDSPLHF.